This T cell receptor beta chain came from a study of response to subunit inactivated influenza vaccine. Study results and limitations: T cells newly recruited by each seasonal influenza vaccination are few, the authors suggested.

Trimming pared 6 bases from V and 4 bases from J, leaving 15 bases between. Germline V gene lookup returns CDR1 SGHTA and CDR2 FQGNSA. The CDR3 has 14 residues. MiXCR, applied by TCRdb to the RT-PCR reads, yields one record per CDR3 protein. In the table there are 300,000 to 350,000 distinct CDR3 sequences, just over 20% of which are singletons. This clonotype was counted many times. Its target is unknown. The receptor was derived from a man between 50 and 75 years old who received an inactivated influenza vaccine. The source was PBMCs from blood, collected 21 months after vaccination. The chain is built from TRBV7-2 and TRBJ1-2; D gene ambiguous. The CDR3 coding sequence is TGTGCCAGCAGGCAAGCCCCCCTTAGCTATGGCTACACCTTC. It yields the protein CASRQAPLSYGYTF.